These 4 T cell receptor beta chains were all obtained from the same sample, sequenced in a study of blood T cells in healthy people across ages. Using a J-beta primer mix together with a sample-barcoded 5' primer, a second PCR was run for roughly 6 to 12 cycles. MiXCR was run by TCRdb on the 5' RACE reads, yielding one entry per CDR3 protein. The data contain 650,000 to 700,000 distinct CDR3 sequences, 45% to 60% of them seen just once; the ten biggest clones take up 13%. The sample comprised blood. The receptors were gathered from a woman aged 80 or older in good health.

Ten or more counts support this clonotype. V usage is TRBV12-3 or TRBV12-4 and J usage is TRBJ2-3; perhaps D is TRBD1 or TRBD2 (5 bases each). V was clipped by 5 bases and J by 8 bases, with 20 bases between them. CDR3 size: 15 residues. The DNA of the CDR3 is TGTGCCAGCAGTCCCCGATTGGGGGTTCTCGTTACGCAGTATTTT. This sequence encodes CASSPRLGVLVTQYF.

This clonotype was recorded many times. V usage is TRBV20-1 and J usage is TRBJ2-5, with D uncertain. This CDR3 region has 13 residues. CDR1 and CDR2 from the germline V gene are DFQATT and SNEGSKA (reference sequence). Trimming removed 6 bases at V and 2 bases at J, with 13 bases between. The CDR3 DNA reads TGCAGTGCCGTCCTTAGGGTTCAAGAGACCCAGTACTTC. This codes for CSAVLRVQETQYF.

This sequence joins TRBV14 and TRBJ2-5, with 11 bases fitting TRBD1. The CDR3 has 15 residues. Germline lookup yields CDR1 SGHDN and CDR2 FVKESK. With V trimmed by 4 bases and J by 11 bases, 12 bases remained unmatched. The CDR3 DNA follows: TGTGCCAGCAGCCCGAGGACAGGGGGCGACGATGAGCAGTACTTC. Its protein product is CASSPRTGGDDEQYF.

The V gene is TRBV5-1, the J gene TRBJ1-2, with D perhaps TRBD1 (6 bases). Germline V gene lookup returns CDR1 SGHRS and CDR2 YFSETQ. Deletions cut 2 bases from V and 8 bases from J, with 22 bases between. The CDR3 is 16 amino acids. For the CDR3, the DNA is TGCGCCAGCAGCTTCCCGGAACAGGGCAATACGAGGGGCTACACCTTC. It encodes CASSFPEQGNTRGYTF.